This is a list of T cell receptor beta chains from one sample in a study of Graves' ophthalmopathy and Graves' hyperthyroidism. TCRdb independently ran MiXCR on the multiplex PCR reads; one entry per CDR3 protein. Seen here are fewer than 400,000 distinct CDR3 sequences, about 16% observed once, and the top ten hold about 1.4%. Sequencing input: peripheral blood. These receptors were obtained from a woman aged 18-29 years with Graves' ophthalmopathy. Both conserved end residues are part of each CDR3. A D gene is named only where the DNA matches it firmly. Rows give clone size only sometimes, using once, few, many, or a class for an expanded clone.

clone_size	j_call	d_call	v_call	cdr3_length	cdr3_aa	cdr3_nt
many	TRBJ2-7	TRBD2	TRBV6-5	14	CASSYPGGAYEQYF	TGTGCCAGCAGTTACCCGGGGGGGGCCTACGAGCAGTACTTC
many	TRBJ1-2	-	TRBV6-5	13	CASRQTSNYGYTF	TGTGCCAGCAGACAGACTTCTAACTATGGCTACACCTTC
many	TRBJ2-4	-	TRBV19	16	CASSIGGGGRRDIQYF	TGTGCCAGTAGTATAGGAGGTGGGGGGCGCAGAGACATTCAGTACTTC
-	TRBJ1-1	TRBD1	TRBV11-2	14	CASSSGTVDTEAFF	TGTGCCAGCAGCTCCGGGACAGTCGACACTGAAGCTTTCTTT
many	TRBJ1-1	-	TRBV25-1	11	CASSEWGEAFF	TGTGCCAGCAGTGAATGGGGTGAAGCTTTCTTT
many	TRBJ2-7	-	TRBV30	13	CAWSAQEGYEQYF	TGTGCCTGGAGCGCCCAGGAGGGCTACGAGCAGTACTTC
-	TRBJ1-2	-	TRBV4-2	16	CASSQDLRTANYGYTF	TGTGCCAGCAGCCAAGACCTTAGGACGGCTAACTATGGCTACACCTTC
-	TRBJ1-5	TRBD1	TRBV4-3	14	CASSPRQGPQPQHF	TGCGCCAGCAGCCCCAGACAGGGTCCTCAGCCCCAGCATTTT
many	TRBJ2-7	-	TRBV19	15	CASRPGPASYYEQYF	TGTGCCAGCCGACCGGGACCCGCATCCTACTACGAGCAGTACTTC
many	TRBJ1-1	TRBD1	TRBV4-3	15	CASSQTTGLGTEAFF	TGCGCCAGCAGCCAGACGACAGGGCTTGGTACTGAAGCTTTCTTT
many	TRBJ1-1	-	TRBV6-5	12	CASKPSNTEAFF	TGTGCCAGCAAACCCTCGAACACTGAAGCTTTCTTT
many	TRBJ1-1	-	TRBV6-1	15	CASRQTGTVNTEAFF	TGTGCCAGCAGACAGACGGGGACGGTGAACACTGAAGCTTTCTTT
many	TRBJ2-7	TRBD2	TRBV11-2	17	CASSATKLAGGPGEQYF	TGTGCCAGCAGCGCCACCAAACTAGCGGGGGGCCCGGGGGAGCAGTACTTC
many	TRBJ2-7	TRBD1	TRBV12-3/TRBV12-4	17	CASSKGNLGQGSYEQYF	TGTGCCAGCAGTAAAGGGAATTTGGGACAGGGATCCTACGAGCAGTACTTC
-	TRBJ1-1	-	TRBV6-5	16	CASSYNPTAMNTEAFF	TGTGCCAGCAGCTACAATCCCACCGCAATGAACACTGAAGCTTTCTTT
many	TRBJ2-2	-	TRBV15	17	CATSRDPSSIRTGELFF	TGTGCCACCAGCAGAGATCCCTCCAGTATTAGGACCGGGGAGCTGTTTTTT
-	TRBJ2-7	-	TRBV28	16	CASSFSSRLTSYEQYF	TGTGCCAGCAGTTTCTCTAGTCGGTTAACCTCCTACGAGCAGTACTTC
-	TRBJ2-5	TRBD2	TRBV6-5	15	CASSYGTSGEETQYF	TGTGCCAGCAGTTACGGGACTAGCGGGGAAGAGACCCAGTACTTC
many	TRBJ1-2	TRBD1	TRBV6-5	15	CASSLSSDRGHGYTF	TGTGCCAGCAGTTTATCCTCAGACAGGGGACATGGCTACACCTTC
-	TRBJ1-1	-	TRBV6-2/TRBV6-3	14	CASSYADRNTEAFF	TGTGCCAGCAGTTACGCGGACAGAAACACTGAAGCTTTCTTT
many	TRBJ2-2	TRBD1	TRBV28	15	CASSSSDRVTGELFF	TGTGCCAGCAGTTCAAGTGACAGGGTGACCGGGGAGCTGTTTTTT
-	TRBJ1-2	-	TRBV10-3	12	CAISEVNYGYTF	TGTGCCATCAGTGAGGTCAACTATGGCTACACCTTC
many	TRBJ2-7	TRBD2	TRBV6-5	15	CASQGGVGTSNEQYF	TGTGCCAGCCAGGGAGGGGTCGGGACTAGCAACGAGCAGTACTTC
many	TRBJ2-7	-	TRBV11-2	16	CASSTTTRASPHEQYF	TGTGCCAGCAGCACCACCACGAGGGCCTCACCCCACGAGCAGTACTTC
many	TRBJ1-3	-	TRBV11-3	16	CASSLGFPDSGNTIYF	TGTGCCAGCAGCTTAGGTTTCCCAGACTCTGGAAACACCATATATTTT
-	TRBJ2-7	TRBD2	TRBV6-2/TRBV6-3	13	CASSATSGSEQYF	TGTGCCAGCAGTGCTACTAGCGGGAGCGAGCAGTACTTC
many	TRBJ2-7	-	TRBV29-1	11	CSGGSAYEQYF	TGCAGCGGGGGCAGCGCCTACGAGCAGTACTTC
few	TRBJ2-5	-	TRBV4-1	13	CASSRLVIETQYF	TGCGCCAGCAGCCGACTAGTGATTGAGACCCAGTACTTC
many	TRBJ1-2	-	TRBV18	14	CASSQSTEGYGYTF	TGTGCCAGCTCACAGAGCACGGAAGGCTATGGCTACACCTTC
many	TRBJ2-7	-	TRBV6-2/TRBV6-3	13	CASTSPGLYEQYF	TGTGCCAGCACCTCTCCGGGTCTCTACGAGCAGTACTTC
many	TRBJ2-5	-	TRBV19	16	CASSIGRPGSWETQYF	TGTGCCAGTAGTATAGGACGGCCGGGTTCCTGGGAGACCCAGTACTTC
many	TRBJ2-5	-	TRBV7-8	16	CASSLERAGVRETQYF	TGTGCCAGCAGCTTAGAAAGGGCAGGGGTCAGGGAGACCCAGTACTTC
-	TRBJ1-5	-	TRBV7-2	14	CASSSLLRGQPQHF	TGTGCCAGCAGCTCCCTCCTACGGGGTCAGCCCCAGCATTTT
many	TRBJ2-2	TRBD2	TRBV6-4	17	CASSRTSGRSLTGELFF	TGTGCCAGCAGTCGGACTAGCGGGAGAAGTTTGACCGGGGAGCTGTTTTTT
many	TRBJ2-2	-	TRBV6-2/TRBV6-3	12	CASSWNTGELFF	TGTGCCAGCAGCTGGAACACCGGGGAGCTGTTTTTT
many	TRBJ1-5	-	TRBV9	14	CASSVGSLNQPQHF	TGTGCCAGCAGCGTAGGCAGTCTCAATCAGCCCCAGCATTTT
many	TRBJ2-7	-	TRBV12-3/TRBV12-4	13	CASRRDVAYEQYF	TGTGCCAGCAGAAGGGACGTGGCCTACGAGCAGTACTTC
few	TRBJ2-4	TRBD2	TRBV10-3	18	CAISEGLSTTRAKNIQYF	TGTGCCATCAGCGAGGGACTATCCACAACCAGAGCCAAAAACATTCAGTACTTC
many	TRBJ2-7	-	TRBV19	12	CAGGDRPYEQYF	TGTGCCGGGGGGGACAGACCCTACGAGCAGTACTTC
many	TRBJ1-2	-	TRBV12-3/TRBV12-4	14	CASSSREGGYGYTF	TGTGCCAGCAGCTCCCGGGAGGGTGGCTATGGCTACACCTTC
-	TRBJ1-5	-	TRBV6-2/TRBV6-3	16	CASSYPTGHSNQPQHF	TGTGCCAGCAGTTACCCGACAGGACATAGCAATCAGCCCCAGCATTTT
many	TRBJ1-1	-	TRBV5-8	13	CASSLQGHTEAFF	TGTGCCAGCAGCCTTCAGGGACACACTGAAGCTTTCTTT
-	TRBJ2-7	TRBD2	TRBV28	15	CASSNLAGPPYEQYF	TGTGCCAGCAGTAACTTAGCGGGGCCGCCCTACGAGCAGTACTTC
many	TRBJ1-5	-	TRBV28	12	CASSYRDQPQHF	TGTGCCAGCAGCTATCGGGATCAGCCCCAGCATTTT
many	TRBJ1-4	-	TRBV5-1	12	CASSLDDEKLFF	TGCGCCAGCAGCTTGGACGATGAAAAACTGTTTTTT
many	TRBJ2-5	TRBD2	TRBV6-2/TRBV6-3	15	CASSSGLAVSQTQYF	TGTGCCAGCAGTTCGGGACTAGCGGTCTCGCAGACCCAGTACTTC
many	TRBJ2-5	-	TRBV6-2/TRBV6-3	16	CASSPWGLLLQETQYF	TGTGCCAGCAGTCCCTGGGGACTCCTACTCCAAGAGACCCAGTACTTC
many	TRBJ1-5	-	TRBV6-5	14	CASTIRQVNQPQHF	TGTGCCAGCACTATCCGACAGGTTAATCAGCCCCAGCATTTT
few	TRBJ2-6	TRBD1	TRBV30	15	CAWRGQLSGANVLTF	TGTGCCTGGAGGGGACAGCTCTCTGGGGCCAACGTCCTGACTTTC
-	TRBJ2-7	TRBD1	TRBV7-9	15	CASSYRDRGFNEQYF	TGTGCCAGCAGCTATAGGGACAGGGGTTTCAACGAGCAGTACTTC
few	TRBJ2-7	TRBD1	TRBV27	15	CASNPGQGRDYEQYF	TGTGCCAGCAACCCGGGACAGGGTCGTGACTACGAGCAGTACTTC
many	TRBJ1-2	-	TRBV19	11	CASLQKYGYTF	TGTGCCAGTCTACAGAAGTATGGCTACACCTTC
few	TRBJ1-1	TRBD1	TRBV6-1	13	CATTGVENTEAFF	TGTGCCACGACAGGGGTTGAGAACACTGAAGCTTTCTTT